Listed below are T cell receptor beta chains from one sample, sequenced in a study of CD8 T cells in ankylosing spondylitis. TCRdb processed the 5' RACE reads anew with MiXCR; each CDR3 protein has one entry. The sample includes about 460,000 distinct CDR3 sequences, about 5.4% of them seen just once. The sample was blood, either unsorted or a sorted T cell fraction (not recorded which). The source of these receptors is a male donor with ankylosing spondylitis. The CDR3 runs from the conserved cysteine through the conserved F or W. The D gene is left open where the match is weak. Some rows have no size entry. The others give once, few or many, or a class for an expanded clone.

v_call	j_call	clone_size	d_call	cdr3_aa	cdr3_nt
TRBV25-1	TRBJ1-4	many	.	CASSEYMGRRSTNEKLFF	TGTGCCAGCAGTGAATATATGGGCAGGCGTTCAACTAATGAAAAACTGTTTTTT
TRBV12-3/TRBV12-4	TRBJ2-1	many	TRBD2	CASNIGDYSYNEQFF	TGTGCCAGCAACATCGGGGACTACTCCTACAATGAGCAGTTCTTC
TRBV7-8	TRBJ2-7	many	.	CASSLGGGIYEQYF	TGTGCCAGCAGCCTGGGGGGCGGGATCTACGAGCAGTACTTC
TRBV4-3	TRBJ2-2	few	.	CASSRSSRPGELFF	TGCGCCAGCAGCCGAAGTAGCCGACCCGGGGAGCTGTTTTTT
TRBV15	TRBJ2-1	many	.	CATSSGRYNEQFF	TGTGCCACCAGCTCTGGACGGTACAATGAGCAGTTCTTC
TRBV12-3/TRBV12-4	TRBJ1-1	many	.	CASSLGGPYTEAFF	TGTGCCAGCAGTTTGGGGGGGCCATACACTGAAGCTTTCTTT
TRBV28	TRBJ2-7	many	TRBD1	CASSPGQGDSYEQYF	TGTGCCAGCAGTCCAGGACAGGGGGACTCCTACGAGCAGTACTTC
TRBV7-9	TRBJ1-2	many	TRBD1	CASGGDRGRLYGYTF	TGTGCCAGCGGCGGCGACAGGGGAAGGCTCTATGGCTACACCTTC
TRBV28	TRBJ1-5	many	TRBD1	CASSSGQGWDQPQHF	TGTGCCAGCAGTTCCGGACAGGGGTGGGATCAGCCCCAGCATTTT
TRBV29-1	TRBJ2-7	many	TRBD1	CSAIFNRGTYYEQYF	TGCAGCGCGATATTTAACAGGGGGACATACTACGAGCAGTACTTC
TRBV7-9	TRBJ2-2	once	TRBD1	CASSLADRVPGELFF	TGTGCCAGCAGCTTAGCGGACAGGGTGCCAGGGGAGCTGTTTTTT
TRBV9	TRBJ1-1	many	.	CASSRTAEGAEAFF	TGTGCCAGCAGCCGGACAGCGGAGGGGGCTGAAGCTTTCTTT
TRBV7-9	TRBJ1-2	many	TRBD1	CASSFPRQGPSNYGYTF	TGTGCCAGCAGCTTCCCCCGACAGGGTCCATCTAACTATGGCTACACCTTC
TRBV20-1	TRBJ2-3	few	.	CSADPWRTEDTQYF	TGCAGTGCAGATCCCTGGCGGACCGAGGATACGCAGTATTTT
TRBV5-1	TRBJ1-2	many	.	CASSSGFYGYTF	TGCGCCAGCAGCTCAGGGTTCTATGGCTACACCTTC
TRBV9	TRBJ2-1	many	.	CASSVAPRLNEQFF	TGTGCCAGCAGCGTAGCTCCCAGACTGAATGAGCAGTTCTTC
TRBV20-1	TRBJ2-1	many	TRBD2	CSARLPGTSSVF	TGCAGTGCGAGACTCCCCGGGACTAGCTCAGTCTTC
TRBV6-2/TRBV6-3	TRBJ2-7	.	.	CASSLISMDGSNKQYF	TGTGCCAGCAGCCTAATATCGATGGACGGCTCTAACAAGCAGTACTTC
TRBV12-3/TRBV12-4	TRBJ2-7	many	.	CASSLRGRGGYEQYF	TGTGCCAGCAGTTTAAGGGGGAGAGGCGGCTACGAGCAGTACTTC
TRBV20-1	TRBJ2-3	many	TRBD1	CSARSHRGLDTQYF	TGCAGTGCTAGATCCCACAGGGGGTTAGATACGCAGTATTTT
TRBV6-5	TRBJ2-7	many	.	CASSYSKKGFEQYF	TGTGCCAGCAGTTACTCGAAGAAGGGATTCGAGCAGTACTTC
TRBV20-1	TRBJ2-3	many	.	CSARESSVSTDTQYF	TGCAGTGCTAGGGAATCTAGCGTTAGCACAGATACGCAGTATTTT
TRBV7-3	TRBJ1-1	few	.	CASSLNREDTEAFF	TGTGCCAGCAGCTTGAACAGGGAGGACACTGAAGCTTTCTTT
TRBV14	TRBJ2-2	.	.	CASSSLPPGPSNTGELFF	TGTGCCAGCAGCTCCCTTCCCCCGGGACCGTCGAACACCGGGGAGCTGTTTTTT
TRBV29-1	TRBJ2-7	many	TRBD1	CSVYRDRGDYEQYF	TGCAGCGTTTACCGGGACAGGGGGGATTACGAGCAGTACTTC
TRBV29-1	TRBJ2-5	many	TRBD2	CSVQKVAGVGETQYF	TGCAGCGTTCAAAAAGTAGCGGGAGTGGGAGAGACCCAGTACTTC
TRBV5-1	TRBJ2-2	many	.	CASNQDTDGELFF	TGCGCCAGCAACCAAGACACCGACGGGGAGCTGTTTTTT